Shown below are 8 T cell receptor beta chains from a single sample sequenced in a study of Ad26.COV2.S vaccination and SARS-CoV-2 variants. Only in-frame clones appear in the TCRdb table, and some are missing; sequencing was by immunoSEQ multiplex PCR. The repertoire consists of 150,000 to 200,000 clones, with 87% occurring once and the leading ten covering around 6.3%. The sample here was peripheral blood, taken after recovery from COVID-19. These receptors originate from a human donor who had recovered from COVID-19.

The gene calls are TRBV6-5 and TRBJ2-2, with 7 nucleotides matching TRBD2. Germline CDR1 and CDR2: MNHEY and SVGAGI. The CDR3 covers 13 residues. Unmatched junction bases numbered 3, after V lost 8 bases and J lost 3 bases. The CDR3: CASEAGDTGELFF. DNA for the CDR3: TGTGCCAGCGAGGCGGGGGACACCGGGGAGCTGTTTTTT.

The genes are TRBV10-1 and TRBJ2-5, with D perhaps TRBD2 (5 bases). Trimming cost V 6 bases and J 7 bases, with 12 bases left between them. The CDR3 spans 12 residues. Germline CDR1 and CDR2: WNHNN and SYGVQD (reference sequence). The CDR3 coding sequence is TGCGCCAGCAGGGACCTGAGGGCGACCCAGTACTTC. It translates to CASRDLRATQYF.

DNA for the CDR3: TGTGCCACCAGTGATTTACCAGGTACCGGGGAGCTGTTTTTT. Translation gives CATSDLPGTGELFF. The chain recombines TRBV24-1 with TRBJ2-2; no clear D. V was trimmed by 1 base and J by 5 bases, leaving 7 bases between them. Germline lookup yields CDR1 KGHDR and CDR2 SFDVKD. The CDR3 runs 14 residues.

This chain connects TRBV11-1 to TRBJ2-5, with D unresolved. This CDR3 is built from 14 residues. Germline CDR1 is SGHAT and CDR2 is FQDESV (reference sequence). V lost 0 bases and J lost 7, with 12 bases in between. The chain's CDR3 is CASSLAASLGTQYF. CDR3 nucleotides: TGTGCCAGCAGCTTAGCGGCTTCTTTAGGGACCCAGTACTTC. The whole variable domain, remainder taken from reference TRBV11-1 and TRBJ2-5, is EAEVAQSPRYKITEKSQAVAFWCDPISGHATLYWYRQILGQGPELLVQFQDESVVDDSQLPKDRFSAERLKGVDSTLKIQPAELGDSAMYLCASSLAASLGTQYFGPGTRLLVL.

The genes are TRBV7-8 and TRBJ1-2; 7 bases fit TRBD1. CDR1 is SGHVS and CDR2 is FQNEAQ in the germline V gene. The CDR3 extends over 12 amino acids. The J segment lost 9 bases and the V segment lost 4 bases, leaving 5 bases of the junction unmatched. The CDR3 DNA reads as TGTGCCAGCAGCTCAGAGGGACAGCGCTACACCTTC. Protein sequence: CASSSEGQRYTF.

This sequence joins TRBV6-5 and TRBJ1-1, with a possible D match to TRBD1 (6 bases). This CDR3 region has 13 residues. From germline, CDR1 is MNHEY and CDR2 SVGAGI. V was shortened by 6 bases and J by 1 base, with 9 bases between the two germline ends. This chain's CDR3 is CASSLQGNTEAFF. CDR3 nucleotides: TGTGCCAGCAGCCTACAGGGGAACACTGAAGCTTTCTTT.

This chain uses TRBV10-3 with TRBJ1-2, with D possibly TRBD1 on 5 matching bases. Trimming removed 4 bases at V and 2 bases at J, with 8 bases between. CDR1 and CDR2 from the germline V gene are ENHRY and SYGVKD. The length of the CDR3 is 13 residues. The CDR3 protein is CAISGGDNYGYTF. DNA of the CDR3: TGTGCCATCAGTGGAGGGGACAACTATGGCTACACCTTC.

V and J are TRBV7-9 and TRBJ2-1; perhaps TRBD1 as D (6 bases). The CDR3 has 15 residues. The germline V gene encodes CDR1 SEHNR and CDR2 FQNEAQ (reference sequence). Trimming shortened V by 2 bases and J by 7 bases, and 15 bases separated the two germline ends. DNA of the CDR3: TGTGCCAGCAGCTTACAGACAGGCCTTAAGAATGAGCAGTTCTTC. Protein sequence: CASSLQTGLKNEQFF.